Listed below are T cell receptor beta chains from one sample, sequenced in a study of PD-1 blockade in classical Hodgkin lymphoma. TCRdb's table, derived via immunoSEQ multiplex PCR, lists solely in-frame clones and lacks some. The top ten hold just under 2% of the sample, which has about 96,000 clones, 85% to 95% seen once. Sequences were derived from peripheral blood mononuclear cells (PBMCs), sampled before the fourth cycle of nivolumab. The source is a human donor with classical Hodgkin lymphoma. The CDR3 runs from the conserved cysteine through the conserved F or W. The order of the fields is V gene, J gene, CDR3 protein.

TRBV9	TRBJ1-2	CASSRQGGGGYTF
TRBV11-2	TRBJ2-7	CASSLGGIAGGPPTYEQYF
TRBV13	TRBJ2-7	CASSWSSYEQYF
TRBV30	TRBJ2-2	CAWGGVPDRELFF
TRBV29-1	TRBJ2-3	CSVEVSDTDTQYF
TRBV10-3	TRBJ1-2	CAISESLPPSGWSNYGYTF
TRBV5-1	TRBJ2-1	CASSLISATYNEQFF
TRBV9	TRBJ1-1	CASSVVEGTEAFF
TRBV27	TRBJ2-7	CASSLGGSGYEQYF
TRBV5-4	TRBJ2-3	CASNPVDAPGTQYF
TRBV14	TRBJ1-4	CASSQDPPGRVNEKLFF
TRBV6-5	TRBJ1-6	CASRREVLNSPLHF
TRBV20-1	TRBJ2-5	CSARTETTQYF
TRBV7-7	TRBJ2-5	CASSLAGRPQETQYF
TRBV27	TRBJ2-2	CASSPSINTGELFF
TRBV2	TRBJ2-7	CASKDRIYEQYF
TRBV5-1	TRBJ1-4	CASTRDFNEKLFF
TRBV29-1	TRBJ2-1	CSVRTSGSGQFF
TRBV7-9	TRBJ2-7	CASSLGTSGTYEQYF
TRBV29-1	TRBJ2-2	CSVERGAERSGELFF
TRBV18	TRBJ2-5	CASSPGQGTETQYF
TRBV5-5	TRBJ2-7	CASRALAGTPSYEQYF
TRBV19	TRBJ2-7	CASSMRDGQYSYEQYF
TRBV27	TRBJ2-7	CASSLARVGYEQYF
TRBV28	TRBJ2-7	CASSLDRAYEQYF
TRBV6-5	TRBJ1-2	CASSYKGHRAYTF
TRBV7-2	TRBJ2-7	CASSLEGPGQGAHEQYF
TRBV11-2	TRBJ1-2	CASSPFTLQVRYGYTF
TRBV10-3	TRBJ2-7	CAISPGLAGDYEQYF
TRBV19	TRBJ1-1	CASSIGAANTEAFF
TRBV27	TRBJ2-7	CASSPDRAYEQYF
TRBV28	TRBJ1-2	CASQGRGGGYTF
TRBV5-1	TRBJ2-1	CASSPGLAGVNEQFF
TRBV6-6	TRBJ1-2	CASSYIPSAPYGYTF
TRBV5-8	TRBJ2-2	CASSLRGADTGELFF
TRBV18	TRBJ1-5	CASSQFRISRNQPQHF
TRBV30	TRBJ2-1	CAWSAGYYNEQFF
TRBV11-1	TRBJ2-1	CASSPRTAWSSYNEQFF
TRBV14	TRBJ2-1	CASSQVPGLAGGFEQFF
TRBV7-8	TRBJ2-7	CASSLEVTAWEDYEQYF
TRBV6-1	TRBJ1-2	CASSLSVDYGYTF
TRBV5-4	TRBJ2-7	CASSGGTPAYEQYF
TRBV30	TRBJ2-5	CAWSVGGARETQYF
TRBV23-1	TRBJ2-1	CASDPSGTGGGNEQFF
TRBV19	TRBJ1-5	CASSIVQGRQPQHF
TRBV27	TRBJ1-1	CATRRGPSEAFF
TRBV10-3	TRBJ2-3	CAISESLTDTQYF
TRBV30	TRBJ2-7	CAWFGQGEQYEQYF
TRBV7-8	TRBJ2-1	CASSSPGGNEQFF
TRBV30	TRBJ1-4	CAWSVSRVTGTNEKLFF
TRBV7-8	TRBJ1-4	CASSLQLTNEKLFF
TRBV6-1	TRBJ2-5	CASSEALGQQETQYF
TRBV19	TRBJ2-1	CASSRDRGDNEQFF
TRBV7-9	TRBJ2-3	CASSFRLAGSTDTQYF
TRBV4-1	TRBJ2-3	CASSQDLALFREEDTQYF
TRBV27	TRBJ1-1	CASSILPLRNMVTEAFF
TRBV2	TRBJ2-2	CASSAGLAIGELFF
TRBV4-2	TRBJ1-6	CASGTGTDNSPLHF
TRBV27	TRBJ1-1	CASSLRWNTEAFF